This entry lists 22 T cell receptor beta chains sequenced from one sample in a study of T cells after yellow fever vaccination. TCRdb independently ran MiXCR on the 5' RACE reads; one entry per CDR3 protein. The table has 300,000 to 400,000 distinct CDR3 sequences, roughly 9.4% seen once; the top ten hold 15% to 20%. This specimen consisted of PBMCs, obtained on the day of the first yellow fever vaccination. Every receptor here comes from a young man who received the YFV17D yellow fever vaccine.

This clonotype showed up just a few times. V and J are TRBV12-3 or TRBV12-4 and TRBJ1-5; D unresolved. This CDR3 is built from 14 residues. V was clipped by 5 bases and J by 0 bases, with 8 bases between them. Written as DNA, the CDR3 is TGTGCCAGCAGTCCCGGGAATAGCAATCAGCCCCAGCATTTT. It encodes CASSPGNSNQPQHF.

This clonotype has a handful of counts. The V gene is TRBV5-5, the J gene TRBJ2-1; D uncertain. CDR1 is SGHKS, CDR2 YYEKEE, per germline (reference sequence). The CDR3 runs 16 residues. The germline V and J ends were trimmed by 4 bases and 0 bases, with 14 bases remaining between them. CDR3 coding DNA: TGTGCCAGCAGCACTTTTGAGGAAAGCTCCTACAATGAGCAGTTCTTC. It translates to CASSTFEESSYNEQFF.

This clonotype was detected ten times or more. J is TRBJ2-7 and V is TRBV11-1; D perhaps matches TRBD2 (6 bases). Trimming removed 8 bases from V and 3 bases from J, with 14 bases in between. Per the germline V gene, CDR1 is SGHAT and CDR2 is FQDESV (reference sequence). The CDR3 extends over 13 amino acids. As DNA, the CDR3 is TGTGCCAGCGGATCCGGGACTTACTACGAGCAGTACGTC. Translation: CASGSGTYYEQYV.

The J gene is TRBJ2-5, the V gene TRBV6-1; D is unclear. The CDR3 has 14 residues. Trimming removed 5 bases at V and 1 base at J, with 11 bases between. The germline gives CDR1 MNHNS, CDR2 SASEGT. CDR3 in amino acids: CASSPPGRQETQYF. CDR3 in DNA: TGTGCCAGCAGTCCACCGGGCCGCCAAGAGACCCAGTACTTC.

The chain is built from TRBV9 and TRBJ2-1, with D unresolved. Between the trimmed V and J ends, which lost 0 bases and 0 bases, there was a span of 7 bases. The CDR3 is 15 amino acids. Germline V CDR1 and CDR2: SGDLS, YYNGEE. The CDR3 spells CASSVESLSYNEQFF. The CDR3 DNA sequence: TGTGCCAGCAGCGTAGAGAGCCTCTCCTACAATGAGCAGTTCTTC.

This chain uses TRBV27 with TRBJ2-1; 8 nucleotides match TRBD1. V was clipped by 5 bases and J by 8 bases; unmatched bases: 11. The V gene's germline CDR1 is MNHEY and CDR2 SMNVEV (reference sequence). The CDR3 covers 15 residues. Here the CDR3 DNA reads TGTGCCAGCAGTCCCCGGGCAGGGGGCTTGGATGAGCAGTTCTTC. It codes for CASSPRAGGLDEQFF.

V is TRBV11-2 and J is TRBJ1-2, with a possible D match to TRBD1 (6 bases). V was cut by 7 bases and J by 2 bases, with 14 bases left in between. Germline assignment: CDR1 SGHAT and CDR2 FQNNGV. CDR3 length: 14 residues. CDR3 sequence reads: CASTTDRYNYGYTF. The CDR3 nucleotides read TGTGCCAGCACCACCGACAGGTACAACTATGGCTACACCTTC. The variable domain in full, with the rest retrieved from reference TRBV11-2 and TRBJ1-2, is EAGVAQSPRYKIIEKRQSVAFWCNPISGHATLYWYQQILGQGPKLLIQFQNNGVVDDSQLPKDRFSAERLKGVDSTLKIQPAKLEDSAVYLCASTTDRYNYGYTFGSGTRLTVV.

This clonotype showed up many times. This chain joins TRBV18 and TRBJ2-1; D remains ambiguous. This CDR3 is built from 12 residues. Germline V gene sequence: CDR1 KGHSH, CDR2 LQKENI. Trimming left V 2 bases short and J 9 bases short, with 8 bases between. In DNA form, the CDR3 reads TGTGCCAGCTCACCAGGGCTCTCTGAGCAGTTCTTC. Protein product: CASSPGLSEQFF.

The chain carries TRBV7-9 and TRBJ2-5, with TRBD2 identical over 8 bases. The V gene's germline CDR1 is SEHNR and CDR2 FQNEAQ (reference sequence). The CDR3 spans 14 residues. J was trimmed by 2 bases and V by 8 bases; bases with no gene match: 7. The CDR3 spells CASGLASLQETQYF. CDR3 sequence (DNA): TGTGCCAGCGGACTAGCCTCGCTACAAGAGACCCAGTACTTC.

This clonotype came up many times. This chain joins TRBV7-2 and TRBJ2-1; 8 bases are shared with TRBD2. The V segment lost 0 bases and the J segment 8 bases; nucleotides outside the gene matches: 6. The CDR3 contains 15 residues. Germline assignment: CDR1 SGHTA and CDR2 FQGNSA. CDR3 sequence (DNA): TGTGCCAGCAGCTTAGCGGTTAGCGGGGTCGATGAGCAGTTCTTC. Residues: CASSLAVSGVDEQFF.

The DNA for the CDR3 is TGTGCCAGCAGTTATTCACTAGCGGACCGAGATACGCAGTATTTT. This gives the protein CASSYSLADRDTQYF. This chain links TRBV6-2 or TRBV6-3 with TRBJ2-3, with 8 bases identical to TRBD2. Trimming cost V 3 bases and J 5 bases; bases outside gene matches: 7. Germline CDR1 is MNHEY and CDR2 is SVGEGT. The CDR3 consists of 15 residues.

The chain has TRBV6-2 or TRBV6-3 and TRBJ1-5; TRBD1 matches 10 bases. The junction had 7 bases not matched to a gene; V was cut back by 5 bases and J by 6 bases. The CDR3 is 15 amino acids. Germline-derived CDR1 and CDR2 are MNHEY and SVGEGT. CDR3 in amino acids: CASSHRDRGGQPQHF. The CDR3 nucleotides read TGTGCCAGCAGTCACCGGGACAGGGGTGGTCAGCCCCAGCATTTT.

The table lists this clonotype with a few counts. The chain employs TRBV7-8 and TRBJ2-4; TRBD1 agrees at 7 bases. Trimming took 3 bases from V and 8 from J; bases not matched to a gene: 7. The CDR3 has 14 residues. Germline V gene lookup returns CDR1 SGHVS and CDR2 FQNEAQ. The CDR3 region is CASSFGQAPHIQYF. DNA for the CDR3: TGTGCCAGCAGCTTCGGACAGGCCCCGCACATTCAGTACTTC.

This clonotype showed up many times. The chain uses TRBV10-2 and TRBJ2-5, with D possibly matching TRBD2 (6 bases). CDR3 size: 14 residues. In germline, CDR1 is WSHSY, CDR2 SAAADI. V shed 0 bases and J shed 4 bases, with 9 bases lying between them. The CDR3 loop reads CASSESRGRETQYF. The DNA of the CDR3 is TGCGCCAGCAGTGAGTCTCGGGGGAGAGAGACCCAGTACTTC.

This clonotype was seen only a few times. The CDR3 reads CSARWAGTGDNEQFF. CDR3 coding DNA: TGCAGTGCTCGTTGGGCCGGGACAGGGGACAATGAGCAGTTCTTC. This chain uses TRBV20-1 with TRBJ2-1, with 10 bases fitting TRBD1. The CDR3 has 15 residues. Germline values: CDR1 DFQATT, CDR2 SNEGSKA (reference sequence). The V and J ends lost 5 bases and 5 bases, in that order; junction bases with no gene match: 9.

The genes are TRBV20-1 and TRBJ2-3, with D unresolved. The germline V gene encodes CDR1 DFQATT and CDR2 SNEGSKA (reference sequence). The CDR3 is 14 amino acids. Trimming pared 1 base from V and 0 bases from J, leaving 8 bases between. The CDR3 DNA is TGCAGTGCTAGAGGGCGGAGTAGCACAGATACGCAGTATTTT. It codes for CSARGRSSTDTQYF.

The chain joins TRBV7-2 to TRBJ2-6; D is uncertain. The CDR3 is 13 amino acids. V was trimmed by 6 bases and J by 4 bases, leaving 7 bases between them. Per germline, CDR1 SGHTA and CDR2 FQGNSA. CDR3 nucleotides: TGTGCCAGCAGATTTCAGGGGGCCAACGTCCTGACTTTC. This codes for CASRFQGANVLTF. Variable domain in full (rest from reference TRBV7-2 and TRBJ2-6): GAGVSQSPSNKVTEKGKDVELRCDPISGHTALYWYRQSLGQGLEFLIYFQGNSAPDKSGLPSDRFSAERTGGSVSTLTIQRTQQEDSAVYLCASRFQGANVLTFGAGSRLTVL.

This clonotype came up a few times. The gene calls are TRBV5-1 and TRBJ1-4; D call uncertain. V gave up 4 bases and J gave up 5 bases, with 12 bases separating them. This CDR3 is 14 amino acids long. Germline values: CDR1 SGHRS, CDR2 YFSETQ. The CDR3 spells CASSPTAGNEKLFF. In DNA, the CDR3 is TGCGCCAGCAGCCCTACGGCGGGGAATGAAAAACTGTTTTTT.

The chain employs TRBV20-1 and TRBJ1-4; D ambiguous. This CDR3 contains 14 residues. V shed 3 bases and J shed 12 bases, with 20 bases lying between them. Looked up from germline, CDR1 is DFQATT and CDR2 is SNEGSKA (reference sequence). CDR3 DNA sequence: TGCAGTGCTAGTCCGCGCGATAGACCCACGGAACTGTTTTTT. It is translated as CSASPRDRPTELFF.

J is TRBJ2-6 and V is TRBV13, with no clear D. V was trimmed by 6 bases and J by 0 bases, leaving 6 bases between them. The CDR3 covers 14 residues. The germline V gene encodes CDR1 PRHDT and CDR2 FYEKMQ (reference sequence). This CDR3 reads CASRGFSGANVLTF. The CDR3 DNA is TGTGCCAGCAGGGGGTTCTCTGGGGCCAACGTCCTGACTTTC.

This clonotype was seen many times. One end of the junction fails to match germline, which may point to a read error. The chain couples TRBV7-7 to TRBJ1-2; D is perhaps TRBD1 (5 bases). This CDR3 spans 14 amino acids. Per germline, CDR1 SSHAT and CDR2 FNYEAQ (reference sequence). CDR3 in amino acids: CASSLRQGNYGYTF. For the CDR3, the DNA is TGTGCTAGCAGCTTAAGGCAGGGCAACTATGGCTACACCTTC.

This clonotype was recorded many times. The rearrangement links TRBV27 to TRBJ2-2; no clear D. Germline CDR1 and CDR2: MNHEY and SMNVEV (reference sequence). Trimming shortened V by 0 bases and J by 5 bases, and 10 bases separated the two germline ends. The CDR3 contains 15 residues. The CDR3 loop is CASSLSRPITGELFF. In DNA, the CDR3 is TGTGCCAGCAGTTTATCCCGCCCGATAACCGGGGAGCTGTTTTTT.